The T cell receptor (beta chain) under discussion was sequenced for a study of blood T cell repertoires in COVID-19. At the level of the study: Italy, Spain and the United States were the sources of the convalescent and acute COVID-19 samples. In each case, the material was cDNA or gDNA derived from T cells, B-cell-depleted T cells, or PBMCs.

A few counts support this clone. The CDR3 is 16 amino acids. V gave up 6 bases and J gave up 5 bases; unmatched junction bases: 11. The germline V gene has CDR1 SGHVS and CDR2 FQNEAQ. As handled by the study authors: Estimation of nucleated cell counts relied on the amplification of reference gene primers. The assay was immunoSEQ multiplex PCR, and TCRdb's table has in-frame clones only and misses some. That table is the source of V, J and clone size, and D and trimming were worked out from the DNA. In the table there are about 83,000 clones, roughly 76% of which are singletons. This receptor was taken from an elderly woman with active or convalescent COVID-19. This chain joins TRBV7-8 and TRBJ2-5, with 11 bases identical to TRBD2. The sequencing sample was made of peripheral blood. CDR3 in amino acids: CASSRGTSGLWETQYF. Written as DNA, the CDR3 is TGTGCCAGCAGTCGGGGGACTAGCGGCCTCTGGGAGACCCAGTACTTC.